The subject of this entry is one TCR beta chain. What it binds is not known. The identical CDR3 is also encoded by other nucleotide sequences in the sample. The J segment lost 4 bases and the V segment lost 5 bases, leaving 8 bases of the junction unmatched. From germline, CDR1 is SGHRS and CDR2 YFSETQ. CDR3 length: 15 residues. On sorted subsets, replicate PCRs used about 200 ng DNA, or around 30,000 T cell genomes. Data came from immunoSEQ multiplex PCR; TCRdb stores just in-frame clones and leaves some out. The repertoire holds 2.3 million or so clones, with more than 85% as singletons. A CD45RA+ naive subset and a CD45RA-negative memory subset were split from CD4+ cells. This specimen comes from a study of shared clonotypes between healthy human individuals. Study results and limitations: Clonotype sharing among the donors was expected to vary with sequencing depth.

The clonotype originates from a man aged 18 to 29 in good health. Some clones in this sample may be carry-over from other donors' samples. Sequences were obtained from naive CD4+ T cells from PBMCs. The subset was: CD45RA+ positively selected. V and J are TRBV5-1 and TRBJ2-1; 8 bases fit TRBD2. The CDR3 loop is CASSPTGTSYNEQFF. The CDR3 nucleotides are TGCGCCAGCAGTCCCACCGGGACTAGTTACAATGAGCAGTTCTTC.